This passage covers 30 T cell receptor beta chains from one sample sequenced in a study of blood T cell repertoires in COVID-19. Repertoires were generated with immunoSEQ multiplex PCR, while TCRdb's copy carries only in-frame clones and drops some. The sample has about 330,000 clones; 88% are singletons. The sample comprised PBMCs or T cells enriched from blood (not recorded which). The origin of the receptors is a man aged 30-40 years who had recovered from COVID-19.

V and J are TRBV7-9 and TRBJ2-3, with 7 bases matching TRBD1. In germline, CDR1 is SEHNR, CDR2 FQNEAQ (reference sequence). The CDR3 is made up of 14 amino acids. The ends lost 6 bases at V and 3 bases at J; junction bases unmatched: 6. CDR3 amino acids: CASRSTGMTDTQYF. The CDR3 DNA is TGTGCCAGCAGGTCGACAGGGATGACAGATACGCAGTATTTT.

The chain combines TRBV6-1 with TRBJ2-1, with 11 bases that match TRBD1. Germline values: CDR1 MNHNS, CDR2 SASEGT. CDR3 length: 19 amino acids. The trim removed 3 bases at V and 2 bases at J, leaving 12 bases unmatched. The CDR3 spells CASSDGRTGGSGPYNEQFF. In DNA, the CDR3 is TGTGCCAGCAGTGACGGGCGGACAGGGGGCTCAGGGCCCTACAATGAGCAGTTCTTC.

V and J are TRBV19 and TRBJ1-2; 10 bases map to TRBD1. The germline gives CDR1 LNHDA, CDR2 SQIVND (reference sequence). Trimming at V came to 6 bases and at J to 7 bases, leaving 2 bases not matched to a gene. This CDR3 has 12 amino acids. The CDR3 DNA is TGTGCCAGTAGAAGGGACAGGGGTGGCTACACCTTC. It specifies CASRRDRGGYTF.

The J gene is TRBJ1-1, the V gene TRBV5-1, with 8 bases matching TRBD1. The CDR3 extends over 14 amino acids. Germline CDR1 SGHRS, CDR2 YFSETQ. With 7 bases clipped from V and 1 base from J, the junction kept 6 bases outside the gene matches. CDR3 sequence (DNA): TGCGCCAGCGCCGGAACAGGGGGGAACACTGAAGCTTTCTTT. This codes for CASAGTGGNTEAFF.

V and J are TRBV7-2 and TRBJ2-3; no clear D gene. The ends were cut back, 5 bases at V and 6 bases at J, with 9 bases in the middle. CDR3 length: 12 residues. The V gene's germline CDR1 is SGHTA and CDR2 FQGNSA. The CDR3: CASSQSLDTQYF. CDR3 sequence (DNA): TGTGCCAGCAGCCAAAGCCTGGATACGCAGTATTTT.

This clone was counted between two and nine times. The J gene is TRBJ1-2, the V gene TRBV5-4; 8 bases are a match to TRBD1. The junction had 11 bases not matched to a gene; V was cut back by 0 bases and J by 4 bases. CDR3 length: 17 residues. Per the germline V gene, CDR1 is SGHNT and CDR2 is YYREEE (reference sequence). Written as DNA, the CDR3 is TGTGCCAGCAGCTTGGCCTCGACAGGGGCTAGAGTCTATGGCTACACCTTC. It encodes CASSLASTGARVYGYTF.

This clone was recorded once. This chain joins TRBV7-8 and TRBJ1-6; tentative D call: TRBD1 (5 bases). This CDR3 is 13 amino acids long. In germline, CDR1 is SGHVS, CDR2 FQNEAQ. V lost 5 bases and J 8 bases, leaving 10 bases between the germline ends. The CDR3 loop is CASSGAKDSPLHF. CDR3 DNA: TGTGCCAGCAGCGGGGCGAAGGATTCACCCCTCCACTTT.

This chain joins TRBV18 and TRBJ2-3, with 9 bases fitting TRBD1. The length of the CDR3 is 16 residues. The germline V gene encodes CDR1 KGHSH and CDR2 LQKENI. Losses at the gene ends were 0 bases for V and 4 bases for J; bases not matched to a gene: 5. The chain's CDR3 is CASSPPGTGFPDTQYF. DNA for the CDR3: TGTGCCAGCTCACCACCAGGGACAGGGTTCCCAGATACGCAGTATTTT.

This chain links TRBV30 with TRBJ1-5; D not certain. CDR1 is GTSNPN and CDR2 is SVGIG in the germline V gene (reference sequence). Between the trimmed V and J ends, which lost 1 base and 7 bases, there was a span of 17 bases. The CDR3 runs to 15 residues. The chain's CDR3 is CAWSGHVKSGQPQHF. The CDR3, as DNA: TGTGCCTGGAGTGGGCACGTCAAGAGCGGGCAGCCCCAGCATTTT.

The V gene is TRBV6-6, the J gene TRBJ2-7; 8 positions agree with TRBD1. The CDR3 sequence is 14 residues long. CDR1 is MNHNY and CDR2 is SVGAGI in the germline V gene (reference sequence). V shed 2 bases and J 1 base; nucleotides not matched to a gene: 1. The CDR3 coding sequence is TGTGCCAGCAGTTACCGGACAGGGTCCTACGAGCAGTACTTC. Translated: CASSYRTGSYEQYF.

This chain's CDR3 is CAISDGRAPGSGNQPQHF. CDR3 nucleotides: TGTGCCATCAGTGATGGCAGGGCGCCTGGTAGTGGCAATCAGCCCCAGCATTTT. This rearrangement joins TRBV10-3 to TRBJ1-5; D might be TRBD1 (5 bases). The ends were cut back, 3 bases at V and 2 bases at J, with 20 bases in the middle. This CDR3 has 18 amino acids. Germline V CDR1 and CDR2: ENHRY, SYGVKD.

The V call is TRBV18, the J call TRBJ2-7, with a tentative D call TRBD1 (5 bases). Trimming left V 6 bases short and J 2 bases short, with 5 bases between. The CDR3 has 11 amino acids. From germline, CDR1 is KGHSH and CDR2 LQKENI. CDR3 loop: CASSTAYEQYF. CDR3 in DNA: TGTGCCAGCTCGACAGCCTACGAGCAGTACTTC. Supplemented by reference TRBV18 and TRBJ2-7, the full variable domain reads NAGVMQNPRHLVRRRGQEARLRCSPMKGHSHVYWYRQLPEEGLKFMVYLQKENIIDESGMPKERFSAEFPKEGPSILRIQQVVRGDSAAYFCASSTAYEQYFGPGTRLTVT.

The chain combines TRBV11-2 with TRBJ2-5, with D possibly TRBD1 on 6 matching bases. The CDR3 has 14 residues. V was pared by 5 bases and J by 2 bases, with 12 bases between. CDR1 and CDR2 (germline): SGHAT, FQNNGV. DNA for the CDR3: TGTGCCAGCAGCCCCACAGGGAAACAAGAGACCCAGTACTTC. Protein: CASSPTGKQETQYF.

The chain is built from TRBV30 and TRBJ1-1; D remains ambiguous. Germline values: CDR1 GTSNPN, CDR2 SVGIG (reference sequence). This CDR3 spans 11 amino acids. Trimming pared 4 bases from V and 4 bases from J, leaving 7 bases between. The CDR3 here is CAWTRGTEAFF. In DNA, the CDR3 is TGTGCCTGGACGCGGGGCACTGAAGCTTTCTTT.

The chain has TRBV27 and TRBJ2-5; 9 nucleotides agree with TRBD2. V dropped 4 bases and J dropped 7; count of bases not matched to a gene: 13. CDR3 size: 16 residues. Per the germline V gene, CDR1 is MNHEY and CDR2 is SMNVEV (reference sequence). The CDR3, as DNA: TGTGCCAGCAGTTCCCTCGCGGGGGGGGTTCAGGTGACCCAGTACTTC. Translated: CASSSLAGGVQVTQYF.

The DNA of the CDR3 is TGTGCCACTGCGGACAGGGGTTTTTCCACTGAGCAGTTCTTC. Translation: CATADRGFSTEQFF. The gene calls are TRBV24-1 and TRBJ2-1, with 9 bases identical to TRBD1. V lost 10 bases to trimming and J lost 9 bases; unmatched junction nucleotides: 12. CDR1 and CDR2 (germline): KGHDR, SFDVKD. The CDR3 has 14 residues.

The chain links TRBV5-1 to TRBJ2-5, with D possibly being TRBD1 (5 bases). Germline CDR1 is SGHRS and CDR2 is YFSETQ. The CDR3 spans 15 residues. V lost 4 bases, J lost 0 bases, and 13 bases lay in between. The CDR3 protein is CASSADNWYQETQYF. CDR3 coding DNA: TGCGCCAGCAGCGCGGACAATTGGTACCAAGAGACCCAGTACTTC. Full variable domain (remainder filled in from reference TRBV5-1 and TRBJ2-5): KAGVTQTPRYLIKTRGQQVTLSCSPISGHRSVSWYQQTPGQGLQFLFEYFSETQRNKGNFPGRFSGRQFSNSRSEMNVSTLELGDSALYLCASSADNWYQETQYFGPGTRLLVL.

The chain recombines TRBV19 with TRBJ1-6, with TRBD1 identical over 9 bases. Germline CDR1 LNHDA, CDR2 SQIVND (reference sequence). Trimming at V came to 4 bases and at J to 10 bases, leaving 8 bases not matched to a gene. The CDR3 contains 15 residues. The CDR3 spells CASSKGQGSGSPLHF. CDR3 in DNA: TGTGCCAGTAGTAAAGGACAGGGGAGCGGGTCACCCCTCCACTTT.

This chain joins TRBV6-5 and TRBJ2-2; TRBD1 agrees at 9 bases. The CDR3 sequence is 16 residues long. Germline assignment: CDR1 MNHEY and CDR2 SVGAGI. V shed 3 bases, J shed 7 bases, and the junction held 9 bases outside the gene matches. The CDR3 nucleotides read TGTGCCAGCAGTTATCCGACAGGGGGTCGTATCGGGGAGCTGTTTTTT. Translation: CASSYPTGGRIGELFF.

The CDR3 DNA reads as TGTGCCAGCTCACCATCAGGGGGACAGACCTACGAGCAGTACTTC. Translating it yields CASSPSGGQTYEQYF. V and J are TRBV18 and TRBJ2-7; 7 bases line up with TRBD1. V trimming: 2 bases; J trimming: 2 bases; junction bases outside the gene matches: 6. The CDR3 runs 15 residues. The germline gives CDR1 KGHSH, CDR2 LQKENI.

The CDR3 loop is CASSPGLGVVHEQYF. The CDR3, as DNA: TGCGCCAGCAGCCCCGGACTAGGCGTGGTCCACGAGCAGTACTTC. The J gene is TRBJ2-7, the V gene TRBV4-1; 7 positions match TRBD2. The CDR3 sequence is 15 residues long. After removal of 4 bases from V and 5 bases from J, the junction contained 11 bases not matched to a gene. Germline V gene data show CDR1 as MGHRA and CDR2 as YSYEKL.

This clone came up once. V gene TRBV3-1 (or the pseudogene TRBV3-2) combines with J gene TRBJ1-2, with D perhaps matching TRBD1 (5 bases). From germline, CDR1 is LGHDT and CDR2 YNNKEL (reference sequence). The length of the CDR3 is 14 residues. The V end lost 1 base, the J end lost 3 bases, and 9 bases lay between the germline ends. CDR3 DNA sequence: TGTGCCAGCAGCCAAGGCGGGGACGACTATGGCTACACCTTC. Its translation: CASSQGGDDYGYTF.

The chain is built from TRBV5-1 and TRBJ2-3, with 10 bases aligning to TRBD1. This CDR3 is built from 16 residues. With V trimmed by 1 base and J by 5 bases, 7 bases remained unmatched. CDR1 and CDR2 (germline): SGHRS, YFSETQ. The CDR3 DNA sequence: TGCGCCAGCAGCTTGAGCGCGGGACAGGGGCAAGATACGCAGTATTTT. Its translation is CASSLSAGQGQDTQYF.

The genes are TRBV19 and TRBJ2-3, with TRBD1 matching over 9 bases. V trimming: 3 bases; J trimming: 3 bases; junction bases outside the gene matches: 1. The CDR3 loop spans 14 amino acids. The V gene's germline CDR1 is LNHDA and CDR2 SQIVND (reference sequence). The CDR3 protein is CASSMDRGTDTQYF. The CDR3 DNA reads TGTGCCAGTAGTATGGACAGGGGAACAGATACGCAGTATTTT.

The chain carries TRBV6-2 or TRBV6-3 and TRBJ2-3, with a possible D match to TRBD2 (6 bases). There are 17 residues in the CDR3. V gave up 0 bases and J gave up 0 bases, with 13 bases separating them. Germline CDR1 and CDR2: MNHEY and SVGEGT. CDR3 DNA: TGTGCCAGCAGTTACTCGAGATACGGGGGAAGCACAGATACGCAGTATTTT. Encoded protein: CASSYSRYGGSTDTQYF.

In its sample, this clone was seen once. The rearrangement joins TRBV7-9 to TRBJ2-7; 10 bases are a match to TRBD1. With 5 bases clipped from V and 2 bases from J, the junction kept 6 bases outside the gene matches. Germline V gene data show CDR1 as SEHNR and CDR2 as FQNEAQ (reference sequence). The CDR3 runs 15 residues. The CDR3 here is CASSHPGTGAYEQYF. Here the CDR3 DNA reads TGTGCCAGCAGCCACCCCGGGACAGGGGCCTACGAGCAGTACTTC.

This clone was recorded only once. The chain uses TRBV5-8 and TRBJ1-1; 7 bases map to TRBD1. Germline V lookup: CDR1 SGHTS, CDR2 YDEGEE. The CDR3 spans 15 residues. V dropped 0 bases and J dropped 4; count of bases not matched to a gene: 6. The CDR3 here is CASSLGQGWSTEAFF. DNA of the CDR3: TGTGCCAGCAGCTTGGGACAGGGCTGGTCCACTGAAGCTTTCTTT.

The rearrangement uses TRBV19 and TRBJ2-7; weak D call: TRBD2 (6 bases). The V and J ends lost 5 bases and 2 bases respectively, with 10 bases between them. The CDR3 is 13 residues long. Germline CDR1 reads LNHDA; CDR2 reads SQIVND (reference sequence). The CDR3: CASSSRETYEQYF. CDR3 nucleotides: TGTGCCAGTAGTTCACGGGAGACCTACGAGCAGTACTTC. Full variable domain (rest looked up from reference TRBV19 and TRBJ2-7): DGGITQSPKYLFRKEGQNVTLSCEQNLNHDAMYWYRQDPGQGLRLIYYSQIVNDFQKGDIAEGYSVSREKKESFPLTVTSAQKNPTAFYLCASSSRETYEQYFGPGTRLTVT.

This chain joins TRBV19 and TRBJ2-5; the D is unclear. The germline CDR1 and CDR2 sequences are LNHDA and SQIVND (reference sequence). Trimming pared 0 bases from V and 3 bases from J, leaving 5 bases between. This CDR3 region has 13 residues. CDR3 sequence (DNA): TGTGCCAGTAGTATAGATACAGAAGAGACCCAGTACTTC. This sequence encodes CASSIDTEETQYF.

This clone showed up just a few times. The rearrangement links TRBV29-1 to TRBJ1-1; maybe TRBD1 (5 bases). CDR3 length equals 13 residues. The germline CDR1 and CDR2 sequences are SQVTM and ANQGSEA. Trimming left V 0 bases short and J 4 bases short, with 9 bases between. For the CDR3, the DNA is TGCAGCGTTGAAGAGCGGGGGGTCACTGAAGCTTTCTTT. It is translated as CSVEERGVTEAFF. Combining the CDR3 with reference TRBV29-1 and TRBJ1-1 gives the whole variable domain SAVISQKPSRDICQRGTSLTIQCQVDSQVTMMFWYRQQPGQSLTLIATANQGSEATYESGFVIDKFPISRPNLTFSTLTVSNMSPEDSSIYLCSVEERGVTEAFFGQGTRLTVV.